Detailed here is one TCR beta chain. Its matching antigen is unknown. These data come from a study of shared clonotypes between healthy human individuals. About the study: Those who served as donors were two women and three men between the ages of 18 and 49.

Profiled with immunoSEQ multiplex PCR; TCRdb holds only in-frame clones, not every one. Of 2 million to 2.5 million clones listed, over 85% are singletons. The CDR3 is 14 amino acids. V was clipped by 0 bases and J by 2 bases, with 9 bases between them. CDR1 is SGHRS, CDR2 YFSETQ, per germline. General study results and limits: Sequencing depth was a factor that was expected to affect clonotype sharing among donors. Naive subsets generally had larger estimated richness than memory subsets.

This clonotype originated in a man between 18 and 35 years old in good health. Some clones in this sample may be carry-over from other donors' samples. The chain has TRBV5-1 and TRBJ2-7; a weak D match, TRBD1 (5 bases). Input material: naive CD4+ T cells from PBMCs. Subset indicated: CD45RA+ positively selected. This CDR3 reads CASSLVPTAYEQYF. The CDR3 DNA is TGCGCCAGCAGCTTGGTCCCGACAGCCTACGAGCAGTACTTC.